Following are 18 T cell receptor beta chains from one sample sequenced in a study of T cell repertoires in cytomegalovirus infection. The antigens these receptors bind are not known. TCRdb independently ran MiXCR on the reads; one entry per CDR3 protein. The data show under 300,000 distinct CDR3 sequences, 22% seen once. The source was cultured PBMCs, collected from culture after CMV antigen stimulation. Receptor source: a human donor in good health (CMV status not recorded). Some clones in this sample may be carry-over from other donors' samples.

This clonotype was observed many times. The rearrangement joins TRBV7-2 to TRBJ1-3; D may be TRBD1 (5 bases). CDR1 is SGHTA and CDR2 is FQGNSA in the germline V gene. V lost 3 bases to trimming and J lost 4 bases, with 19 bases between them. The CDR3 is 17 amino acids. CDR3 sequence reads: CASSFNGPPGIGNTIYF. The CDR3 nucleotides are TGTGCCAGCAGCTTTAATGGGCCCCCAGGGATCGGAAACACCATATATTTT.

The V call is TRBV24-1, the J call TRBJ2-2; D may be TRBD1 (6 bases). V gave up 9 bases and J gave up 2 bases, with 12 bases separating them. The germline CDR1 and CDR2 sequences are KGHDR and SFDVKD. The CDR3 extends over 14 amino acids. CDR3 protein: CATRDTSNTGELFF. Here the CDR3 DNA reads TGTGCCACCCGGGACACCTCCAACACCGGGGAGCTGTTTTTT.

V and J are TRBV7-9 and TRBJ1-1, with TRBD1 identical over 8 bases. After removal of 5 bases from V and 5 bases from J, the junction contained 10 bases not matched to a gene. This CDR3 has 15 amino acids. Looked up from germline, CDR1 is SEHNR and CDR2 is FQNEAQ (reference sequence). For the CDR3, the DNA is TGTGCCAGCAGCGTGACAGGGGTAGGGAGGACTGAAGCTTTCTTT. Amino acids: CASSVTGVGRTEAFF.

Many counts were recorded for this clonotype. This CDR3 reads CASSLTRAGENIQYF. In DNA, the CDR3 is TGTGCCAGCAGCTTAACCAGGGCGGGGGAAAACATTCAGTACTTC. J is TRBJ2-4 and V is TRBV7-2; 7 bases match TRBD2. The CDR3 is 15 residues long. V lost 2 bases, J lost 5 bases, and 6 bases stayed unmatched. Germline V CDR1 and CDR2: SGHTA, FQGNSA.

About this clonotype itself: A clone one base away is much larger, so this may be a read error. The chain carries TRBV27 and TRBJ1-2, with a tentative D call TRBD1 (5 bases). Trimming removed 5 bases from V and 7 bases from J, with 17 bases in between. The CDR3 has 14 residues. Germline CDR1 MNHEY, CDR2 SMNVEV (reference sequence). The CDR3 coding sequence is TGTGCCAGCAGTAGAAACAGGAGGTCCTTTGGCTACACCTTC. Its protein product is CASSRNRRSFGYTF.

This clonotype came up a few times. The rearrangement joins TRBV6-2 or TRBV6-3 to TRBJ2-3, with 7 bases lining up with TRBD2. V trimming: 8 bases; J trimming: 2 bases; junction bases outside the gene matches: 10. The CDR3 runs 15 residues. Germline V gene data show CDR1 as MNHEY and CDR2 as SVGEGT. CDR3 protein: CASVHSGYFTDTQYF. The CDR3 DNA sequence: TGTGCCAGCGTGCATAGCGGGTATTTCACAGATACGCAGTATTTT.

This clonotype was observed a handful of times. This chain connects TRBV6-2 or TRBV6-3 to TRBJ2-7; D ambiguous. CDR1 and CDR2 from the germline V gene are MNHEY and SVGEGT. The CDR3 sequence is 15 residues long. V shed 0 bases and J shed 2 bases, with 11 bases lying between them. The CDR3 DNA sequence: TGTGCCAGCAGTTACTCCAGGAAGGGAACCTACGAGCAGTACGTC. This sequence encodes CASSYSRKGTYEQYV.

This chain uses TRBV6-1 with TRBJ2-4, with 11 nucleotides matching TRBD2. Trimming cost V 5 bases and J 8 bases; bases outside gene matches: 8. Germline CDR1 and CDR2: MNHNS and SASEGT. This CDR3 has 15 amino acids. CDR3: CASSKTSGTGDIQYF. CDR3 coding DNA: TGTGCCAGCAGTAAGACTAGCGGGACTGGGGACATTCAGTACTTC.

The V gene is TRBV10-3, the J gene TRBJ1-1; a weak D match, TRBD1 (5 bases). Germline V gene sequence: CDR1 ENHRY, CDR2 SYGVKD. The CDR3 is 11 amino acids. Trimming removed 10 bases from V and 10 bases from J, with 16 bases in between. CDR3: CATTGPMGAFF. In DNA, the CDR3 is TGTGCCACCACAGGTCCCATGGGAGCTTTCTTT.

This clonotype was detected only a few times. This chain uses TRBV7-9 with TRBJ2-1; 8 bases match TRBD2. V was pared by 5 bases and J by 5 bases, with 17 bases of the junction left unmatched. Germline V gives CDR1 SEHNR, CDR2 FQNEAQ (reference sequence). The CDR3 has 18 residues. This CDR3 reads CASSLGGTSRSVHNEQFF. The CDR3 DNA is TGTGCCAGCAGCCTCGGAGGGACTAGTCGTTCGGTCCACAATGAGCAGTTCTTC.

The V and J genes are TRBV7-9 and TRBJ2-3; TRBD2 aligns across 7 bases. The CDR3 spans 14 residues. Trimming at V came to 8 bases and at J to 0 bases, leaving 5 bases not matched to a gene. CDR1 SEHNR and CDR2 FQNEAQ come from the germline V gene (reference sequence). CDR3 loop: CASDNSGSTDTQYF. The CDR3 DNA follows: TGTGCCAGCGATAATAGCGGGAGCACAGATACGCAGTATTTT.

The V call is TRBV5-5, the J call TRBJ2-3, with 7 positions matching TRBD2. The CDR3 loop spans 15 amino acids. Germline V gene data show CDR1 as SGHKS and CDR2 as YYEKEE (reference sequence). Trimming cost V 6 bases and J 5 bases; bases outside gene matches: 12. CDR3 nucleotides: TGTGCCAGCAACTTCCTCGGCGGGAGATTAGATACGCAGTATTTT. It specifies CASNFLGGRLDTQYF.

DNA of the CDR3: TGTGCCAGTTGGACAGGCCGGGGGAATCAGCCCCAGCATTTT. Encoded protein: CASWTGRGNQPQHF. The chain links TRBV6-1 to TRBJ1-5; 7 bases are shared with TRBD1. Germline V lookup: CDR1 MNHNS, CDR2 SASEGT. CDR3 length: 14 amino acids. V trimming: 9 bases; J trimming: 4 bases; junction bases outside the gene matches: 9.

In its sample, this clonotype was seen a few times. V usage is TRBV2 and J usage is TRBJ2-1; maybe TRBD2 (5 bases). The CDR3 totals 13 residues. Trimming took 7 bases from V and 9 from J, leaving 16 bases between them. CDR1 and CDR2 from the germline V gene are SNHLY and FYNNEI. CDR3 loop: CASKRELGSEQFF. The CDR3 DNA reads as TGTGCCAGCAAAAGGGAGCTTGGGAGTGAGCAGTTCTTC.

This clonotype has more than one count but fewer than ten. The chain uses TRBV12-5 and TRBJ2-1; 7 nucleotides line up with TRBD2. Germline V CDR1 and CDR2: LGHNT, FRNRAP. The V and J ends lost 8 bases and 12 bases, in that order; junction bases with no gene match: 7. This CDR3 region has 11 residues. CDR3 in amino acids: CASWGGWTQFF. CDR3 coding DNA: TGTGCTAGTTGGGGGGGTTGGACGCAGTTCTTC. The full variable domain, its missing parts supplied by reference TRBV12-5 and TRBJ2-1, is DARVTQTPRHKVTEMGQEVTMRCQPILGHNTVFWYRQTMMQGLELLAYFRNRAPLDDSGMPKDRFSAEMPDATLATLKIQPSEPRDSAVYFCASWGGWTQFFGPGTRLTVL.

This clonotype was seen repeatedly, ten times or more. This chain's CDR3 is CASRLPGQLNTEAFF. CDR3 coding DNA: TGTGCCAGCAGGCTACCGGGACAGCTCAACACTGAAGCTTTCTTT. V usage is TRBV7-2 and J usage is TRBJ1-1, with 7 positions matching TRBD1. With V trimmed by 6 bases and J by 2 bases, 9 bases remained unmatched. The CDR3 loop spans 15 amino acids. The V gene's germline CDR1 is SGHTA and CDR2 FQGNSA.

In this sample, this clonotype turned up many times. This sequence joins TRBV27 and TRBJ2-7; 10 bases are shared with TRBD2. Germline V gene sequence: CDR1 MNHEY, CDR2 SMNVEV (reference sequence). The CDR3 contains 15 residues. The V and J ends lost 2 bases and 3 bases, in that order; junction bases with no gene match: 4. CDR3 loop: CASSLILAGNYEQYF. DNA of the CDR3: TGTGCCAGCAGTTTAATACTAGCGGGAAACTACGAGCAGTACTTC.

This clonotype appeared many times. This chain links TRBV19 with TRBJ2-1; 13 bases fit TRBD2. Germline trimming cut 5 bases from V and 6 bases from J; bases unmatched to any gene: 10. CDR3 length equals 17 residues. Germline CDR1 LNHDA, CDR2 SQIVND (reference sequence). In DNA form, the CDR3 reads TGTGCCAGTAGTCTCGGTGGAGGACTAGCGGGGGTCAATGAGCAGTTCTTC. Its protein product is CASSLGGGLAGVNEQFF.